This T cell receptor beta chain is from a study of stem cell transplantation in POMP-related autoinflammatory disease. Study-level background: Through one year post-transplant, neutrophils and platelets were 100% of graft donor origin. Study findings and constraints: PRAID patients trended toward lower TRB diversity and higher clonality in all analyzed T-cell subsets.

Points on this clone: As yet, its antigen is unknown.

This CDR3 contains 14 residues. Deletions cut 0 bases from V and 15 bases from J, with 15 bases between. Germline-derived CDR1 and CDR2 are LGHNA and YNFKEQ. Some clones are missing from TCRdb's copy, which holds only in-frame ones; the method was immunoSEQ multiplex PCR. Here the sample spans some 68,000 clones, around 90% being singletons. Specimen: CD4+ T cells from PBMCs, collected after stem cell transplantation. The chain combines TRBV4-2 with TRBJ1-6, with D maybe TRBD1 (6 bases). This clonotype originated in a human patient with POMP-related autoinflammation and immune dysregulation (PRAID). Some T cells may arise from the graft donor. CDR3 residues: CASSQDYFGGLLHF. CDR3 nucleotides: TGTGCCAGCAGCCAAGATTATTTCGGGGGGCTCCTCCACTTT.